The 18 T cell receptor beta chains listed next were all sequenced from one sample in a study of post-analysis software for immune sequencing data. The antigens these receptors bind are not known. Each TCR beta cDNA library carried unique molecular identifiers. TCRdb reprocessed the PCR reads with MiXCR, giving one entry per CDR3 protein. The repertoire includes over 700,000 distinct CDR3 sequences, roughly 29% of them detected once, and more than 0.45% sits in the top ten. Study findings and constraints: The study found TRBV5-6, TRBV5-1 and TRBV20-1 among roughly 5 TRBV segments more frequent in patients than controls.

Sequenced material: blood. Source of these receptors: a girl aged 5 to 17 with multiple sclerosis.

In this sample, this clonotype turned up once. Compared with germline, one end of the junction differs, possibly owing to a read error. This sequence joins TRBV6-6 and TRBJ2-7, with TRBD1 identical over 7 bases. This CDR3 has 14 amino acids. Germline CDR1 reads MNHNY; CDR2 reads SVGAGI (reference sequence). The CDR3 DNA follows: TGTACCAGCAGCCTCAAACAGGGGTTCGACGAGCAGTACTTC. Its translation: CTSSLKQGFDEQYF.

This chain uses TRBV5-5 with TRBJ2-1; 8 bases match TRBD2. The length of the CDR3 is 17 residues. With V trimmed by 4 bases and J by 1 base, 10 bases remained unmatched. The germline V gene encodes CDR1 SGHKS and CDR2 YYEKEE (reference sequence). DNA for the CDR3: TGTGCCAGCAGCCCACGTCGCGGGGGGAGTTCCTACAATGAGCAGTTCTTC. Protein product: CASSPRRGGSSYNEQFF. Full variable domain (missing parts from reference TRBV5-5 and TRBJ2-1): DAGVTQSPTHLIKTRGQQVTLRCSPISGHKSVSWYQQVLGQGPQFIFQYYEKEERGRGNFPDRFSARQFPNYSSELNVNALLLGDSALYLCASSPRRGGSSYNEQFFGPGTRLTVL.

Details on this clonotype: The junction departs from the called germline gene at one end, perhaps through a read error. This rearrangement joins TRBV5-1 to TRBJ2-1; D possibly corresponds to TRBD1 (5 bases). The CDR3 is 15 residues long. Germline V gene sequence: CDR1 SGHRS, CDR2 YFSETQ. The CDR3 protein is CASLPGAAAYNDQFF. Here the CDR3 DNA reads TGCGCCAGCCTCCCTGGGGCAGCCGCCTACAATGATCAGTTCTTC. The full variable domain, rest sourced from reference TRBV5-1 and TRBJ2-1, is KAGVTQTPRYLIKTRGQQVTLSCSPISGHRSVSWYQQTPGQGLQFLFEYFSETQRNKGNFPGRFSGRQFSNSRSEMNVSTLELGDSALYLCASLPGAAAYNDQFFGPGTRLTVL.

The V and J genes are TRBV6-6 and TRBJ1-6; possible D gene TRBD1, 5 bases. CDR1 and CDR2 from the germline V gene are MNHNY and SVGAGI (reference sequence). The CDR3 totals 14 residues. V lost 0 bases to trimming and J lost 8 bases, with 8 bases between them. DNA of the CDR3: TGTGCCAGCAGTTACTCAGGGGACGATTCACCCCTCCACTTT. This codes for CASSYSGDDSPLHF.

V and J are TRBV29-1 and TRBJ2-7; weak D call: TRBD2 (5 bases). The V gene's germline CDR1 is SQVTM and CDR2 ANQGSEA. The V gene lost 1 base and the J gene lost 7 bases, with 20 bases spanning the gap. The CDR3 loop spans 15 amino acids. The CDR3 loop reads CSVEGLEGVPNEQYF. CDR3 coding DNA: TGCAGCGTTGAAGGCCTCGAGGGAGTCCCCAATGAGCAGTACTTC.

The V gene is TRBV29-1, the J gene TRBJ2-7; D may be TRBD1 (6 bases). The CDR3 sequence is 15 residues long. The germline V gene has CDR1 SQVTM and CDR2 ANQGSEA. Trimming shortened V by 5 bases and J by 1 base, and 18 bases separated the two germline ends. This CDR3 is CSVNLQGRGSYEQYF. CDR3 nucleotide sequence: TGCAGCGTTAACCTACAGGGTCGGGGTTCCTACGAGCAGTACTTC.

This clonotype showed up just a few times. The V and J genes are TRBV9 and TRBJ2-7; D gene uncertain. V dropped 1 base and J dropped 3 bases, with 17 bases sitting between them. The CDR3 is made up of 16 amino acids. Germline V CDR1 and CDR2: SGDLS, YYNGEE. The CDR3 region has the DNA TGTGCCAGCAGCGTATCATCGGGCGGAACCCTCTACGAGCAGTACTTC. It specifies CASSVSSGGTLYEQYF.

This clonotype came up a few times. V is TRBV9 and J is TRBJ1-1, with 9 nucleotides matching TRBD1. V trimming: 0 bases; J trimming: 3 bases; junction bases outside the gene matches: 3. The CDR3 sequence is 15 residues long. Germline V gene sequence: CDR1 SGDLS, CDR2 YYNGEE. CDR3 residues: CASSVGDREDTEAFF. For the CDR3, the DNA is TGTGCCAGCAGCGTAGGGGACAGGGAGGACACTGAAGCTTTCTTT.

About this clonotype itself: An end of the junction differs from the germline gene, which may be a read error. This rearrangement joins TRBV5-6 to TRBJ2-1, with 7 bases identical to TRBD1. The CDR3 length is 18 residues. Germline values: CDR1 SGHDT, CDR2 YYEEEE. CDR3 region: CANSLGLRGQLSYNEQFF. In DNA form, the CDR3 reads TGTGCCAACAGCTTGGGGCTGAGGGGACAGCTTTCCTACAATGAGCAGTTCTTC.

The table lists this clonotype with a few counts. In nucleotides, the CDR3 is TGTGCCAGCAGCTTCGCACAAACAAAAGATACGCAGTATTTT. Amino acid sequence: CASSFAQTKDTQYF. This chain joins TRBV6-2 or TRBV6-3 and TRBJ2-3; no clear D. With 6 bases removed from V and 5 bases from J, the gap between germline ends came to 15 bases. Germline CDR1 reads MNHEY; CDR2 reads SVGEGT. The CDR3 totals 14 residues.

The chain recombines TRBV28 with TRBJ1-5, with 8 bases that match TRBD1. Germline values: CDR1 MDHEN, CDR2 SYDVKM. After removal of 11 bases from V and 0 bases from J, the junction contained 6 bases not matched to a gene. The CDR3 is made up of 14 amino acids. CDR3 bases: TGTGCCGTCCAGGGGGCTTATAGCAATCAGCCCCAGCATTTT. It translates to CAVQGAYSNQPQHF.

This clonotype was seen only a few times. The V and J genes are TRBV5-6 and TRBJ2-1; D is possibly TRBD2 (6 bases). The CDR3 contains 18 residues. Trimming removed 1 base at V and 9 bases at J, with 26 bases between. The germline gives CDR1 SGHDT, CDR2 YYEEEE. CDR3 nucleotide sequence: TGTGCCAGCAGCTTGTTCGGGTTTAGGGGACTGAAATACGGTGAGCAGTTCTTC. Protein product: CASSLFGFRGLKYGEQFF.

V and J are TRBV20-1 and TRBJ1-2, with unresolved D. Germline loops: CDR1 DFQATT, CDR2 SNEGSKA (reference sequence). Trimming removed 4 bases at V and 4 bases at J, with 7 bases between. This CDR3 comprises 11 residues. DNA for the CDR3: TGCAGTGCTACACAGACCTATGGCTACACCTTC. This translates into CSATQTYGYTF.

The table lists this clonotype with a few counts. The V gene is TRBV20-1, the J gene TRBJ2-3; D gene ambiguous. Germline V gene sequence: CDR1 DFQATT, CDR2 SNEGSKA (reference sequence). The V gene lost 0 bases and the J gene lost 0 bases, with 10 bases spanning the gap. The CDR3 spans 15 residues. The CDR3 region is CSARDQSTSTDTQYF. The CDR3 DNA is TGCAGTGCTAGAGATCAGTCAACTAGCACAGATACGCAGTATTTT.

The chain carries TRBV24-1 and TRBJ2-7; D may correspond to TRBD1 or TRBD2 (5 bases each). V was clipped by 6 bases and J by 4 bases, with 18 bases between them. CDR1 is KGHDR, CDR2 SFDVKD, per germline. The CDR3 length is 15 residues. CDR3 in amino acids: CATSYRRLWGYEQYF. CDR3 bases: TGTGCCACCAGTTACCGGCGGTTATGGGGGTACGAGCAGTACTTC.

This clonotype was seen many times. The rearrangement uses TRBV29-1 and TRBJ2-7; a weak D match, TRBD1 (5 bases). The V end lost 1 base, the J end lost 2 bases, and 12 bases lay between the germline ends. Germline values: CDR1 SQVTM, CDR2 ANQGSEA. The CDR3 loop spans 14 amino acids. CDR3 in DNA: TGCAGCGTTGAAGGCCCGACAGCCCCCTACGAGCAGTACTTC. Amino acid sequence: CSVEGPTAPYEQYF.

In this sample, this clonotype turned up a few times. The DNA for the CDR3 is TGTGCCAGCAGCCAAGATCGGGCCAGTAACTATGGCTACACCTTC. Protein sequence: CASSQDRASNYGYTF. This sequence joins TRBV3-1 and TRBJ1-2; D unresolved. The germline V gene encodes CDR1 LGHDT and CDR2 YNNKEL (reference sequence). Trimming shortened V by 0 bases and J by 1 base, and 9 bases separated the two germline ends. The CDR3 length is 15 residues.

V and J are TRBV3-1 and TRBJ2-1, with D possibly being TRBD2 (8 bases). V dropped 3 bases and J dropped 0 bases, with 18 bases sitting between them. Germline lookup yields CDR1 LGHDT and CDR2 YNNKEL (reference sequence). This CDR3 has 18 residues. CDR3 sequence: CASSHPREGATSYNEQFF. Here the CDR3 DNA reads TGTGCCAGCAGCCACCCACGGGAGGGGGCCACCTCCTACAATGAGCAGTTCTTC.